This is a list of T cell receptor beta chains from one sample in a study of tumor-infiltrating lymphocytes in primary liver carcinoma. TCRdb passed the multiplex PCR reads through MiXCR, listing each CDR3 protein once. Here the sample spans roughly 49,000 distinct CDR3 sequences, around 77% being singletons. Input material: liver tumor tissue from sampling region 5. All receptors derive from a middle-aged man with primary liver carcinoma and hepatitis B virus infection. The conserved cysteine and the conserved F or W are not part of the CDR3 here.

J | V | CDR3
TRBJ1-2 | TRBV4-2 | ASSQSGQGFSDGYT
TRBJ1-4 | TRBV6-1 | VSSLTGTNVKLF
TRBJ1-1 | TRBV6-5 | VSSPPMGAVGIAEAF
TRBJ2-7 | TRBV10-2 | PSSEVRMGQGVYEQY
TRBJ2-7 | TRBV11-1 | ANSLSRDSSYEQY
TRBJ2-2 | TRBV29-1 | SVRLAGSTGELF
TRBJ1-1 | TRBV12-3/TRBV12-4 | ASTPGDRGNTKAF
TRBJ2-3 | TRBV6-5 | ANNPGLAGTDKQY
TRBJ1-3 | TRBV14 | ASGNRGSSGNTIY
TRBJ1-6 | TRBV20-1 | STRLGQGLSSYNSPLH
TRBJ2-7 | TRBV28 | ASSSYSRSSYEQY
TRBJ2-7 | TRBV5-4 | ASSPERTWGEQY
TRBJ2-2 | TRBV6-1 | GSGTLGTSTGELF
TRBJ1-6 | TRBV14 | ASSQNGGVSSLPLH
TRBJ1-5 | TRBV2 | ASRYSNQPQH
TRBJ1-2 | TRBV7-9 | AGSAQGTNYCYT
TRBJ2-1 | TRBV6-2/TRBV6-3 | ASCLPDRGYNEHF
TRBJ2-1 | TRBV11-1 | VNSLEDSYDEQF
TRBJ1-1 | TRBV6-6 | ANSSSQGQGGRTEAF
TRBJ2-5 | TRBV11-2 | ASSPVVLVPETQY
TRBJ2-5 | TRBV10-2 | ASSTGLLAAQETQY
TRBJ2-7 | TRBV2 | ASSEALQAT
TRBJ2-5 | TRBV5-1 | ASSLPGGEGESQY
TRBJ1-2 | TRBV30 | AWTWDRHSYT
TRBJ2-1 | TRBV11-2 | ASGTSGFYNEQF
TRBJ2-7 | TRBV12-3/TRBV12-4 | ASSLRLAETNSYEQY
TRBJ2-2 | TRBV12-5 | ASVLGGVNTGELF
TRBJ1-1 | TRBV28 | ASSLAGQGNIEAF
TRBJ1-2 | TRBV29-1 | GVYLARGYGYT
TRBJ2-1 | TRBV11-2 | ASGTSGFYNGQF
TRBJ2-3 | TRBV2 | ASSKEYIDTQY
TRBJ2-3 | TRBV5-4 | ASSLERGRGTDTHY
TRBJ2-1 | TRBV11-2 | AGCLDRGGRFYNEQF
TRBJ1-1 | TRBV3-1 | ASIRQLNTEAF
TRBJ2-7 | TRBV6-6 | ASSSTSGSSYEQY
TRBJ2-1 | TRBV12-3/TRBV12-4 | ASTFGGNSYNEQF
TRBJ2-3 | TRBV20-1 | SARKAGESDTQY
TRBJ2-1 | TRBV4-2 | ASSQATSGLSSYNEQF
TRBJ2-2 | TRBV28 | ASSARKGRTGELF
TRBJ2-7 | TRBV5-5 | ASSLLTGYEQY
TRBJ2-2 | TRBV11-1 | ASSCTGLFSGELF
TRBJ2-7 | TRBV20-1 | SASKGHRNEQY
TRBJ2-5 | TRBV10-3 | AISESGGHQETQY
TRBJ2-2 | TRBV5-4 | AISDPGLAGFENTGELF
TRBJ2-5 | TRBV6-6 | ASNPVAETQY
TRBJ2-2 | TRBV6-6 | ATFVARGTGDLF
TRBJ2-3 | TRBV4-3 | ASSQGGASDTQY
TRBJ1-1 | TRBV2 | ASTNRAEPF